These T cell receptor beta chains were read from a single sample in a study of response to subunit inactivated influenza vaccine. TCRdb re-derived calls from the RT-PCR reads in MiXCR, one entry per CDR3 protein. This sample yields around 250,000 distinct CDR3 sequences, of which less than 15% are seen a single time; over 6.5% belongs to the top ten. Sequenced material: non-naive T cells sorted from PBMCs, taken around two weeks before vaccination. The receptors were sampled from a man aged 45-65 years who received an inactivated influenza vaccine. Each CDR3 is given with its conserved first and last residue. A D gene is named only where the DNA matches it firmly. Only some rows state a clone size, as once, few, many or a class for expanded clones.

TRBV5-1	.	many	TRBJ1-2	CASSGSGGYTF	TGCGCCAGCAGCGGATCAGGGGGCTACACCTTC
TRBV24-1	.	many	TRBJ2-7	CATSEAISYEQYF	TGTGCCACCAGTGAGGCAATCTCCTACGAGCAGTACTTC
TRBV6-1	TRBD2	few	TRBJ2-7	CASSMGLAGIYEQYF	TGTGCCAGCAGTATGGGACTAGCGGGAATCTACGAGCAGTACTTC
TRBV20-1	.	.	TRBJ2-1	CSARDIYNEQFF	TGCAGTGCTAGGGACATTTACAATGAGCAGTTCTTC
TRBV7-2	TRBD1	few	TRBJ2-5	CASSTRTGSETQYF	TGTGCCAGCAGCACCCGGACAGGGTCGGAGACCCAGTACTTC
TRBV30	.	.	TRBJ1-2	CAWSVLVGRVVRGSTF	TGTGCCTGGAGTGTACTGGTGGGTAGGGTAGTGAGAGGCTCCACCTTC
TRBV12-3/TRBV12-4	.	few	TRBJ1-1	CASSLRQGKPFF	TGTGCCAGCAGTTTAAGGCAGGGGAAGCCTTTCTTT
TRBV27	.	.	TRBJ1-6	CASSFRRDSPLHF	TGTGCCAGCAGTTTTCGACGAGATTCACCCCTCCACTTT
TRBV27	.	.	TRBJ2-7	CASSPWPRAYEQYF	TGTGCCAGCAGTCCATGGCCCAGGGCCTACGAGCAGTACTTC
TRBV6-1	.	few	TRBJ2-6	CASSAGQFTSGANVLTF	TGTGCCAGCAGTGCCGGACAGTTCACCTCTGGGGCCAACGTCCTGACTTTC
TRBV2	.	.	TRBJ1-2	CASSELNPGFFPSYTF	TGTGCCAGCAGTGAGTTAAACCCGGGATTCTTCCCCTCATACACCTTC
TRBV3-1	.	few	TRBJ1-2	CASSQRGAYGYTF	TGTGCCAGCAGCCAACGGGGGGCCTATGGCTACACCTTC
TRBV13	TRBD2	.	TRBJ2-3	CASTKGGLAGFQSSTDTQYF	TGTGCCAGCACCAAGGGTGGTTTAGCGGGTTTTCAGTCTAGCACAGATACGCAGTATTTT